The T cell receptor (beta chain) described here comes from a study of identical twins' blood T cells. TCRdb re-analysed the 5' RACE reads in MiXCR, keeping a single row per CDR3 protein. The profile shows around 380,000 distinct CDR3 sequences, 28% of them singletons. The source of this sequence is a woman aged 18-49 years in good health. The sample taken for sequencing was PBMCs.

The CDR3, as DNA: TGTGCCAGCAGCAACAGCCCTTTGAACACTGAAGCTTTCTTT. Encoded protein: CASSNSPLNTEAFF. This rearrangement joins TRBV7-9 to TRBJ1-1; no reliable D call. Germline V CDR1 and CDR2: SEHNR, FQNEAQ (reference sequence). V gave up 5 bases and J gave up 0 bases, with 10 bases separating them. The CDR3 is 14 residues long.